This TCR beta chain is from a study of human T cells and chemical hapten exposure. The time point: patch test 1, 2 weeks after DPC sensitization. Treatment in this sample: therapeutic diphenylcyclopropenone sensitization with weekly scalp DPC. Unfractionated whole blood yielded the extracted total RNA. In this sample, this clonotype turned up many times. Per the authors' pipeline: Counting gave a median of roughly 97,000 TCRs per sample, with values ranging from roughly 20,000 to 750,000. TCRdb re-analysed the RACE reads in MiXCR, keeping a single row per CDR3 protein. It is TCRdb's table, rather than the study itself, that gives the V and J calls and clone size. The sample lists roughly 50,000 distinct CDR3 sequences; approximately 9.9% were seen once. V lost 8 bases and J lost 0, with 16 bases in between. The CDR3 loop spans 15 amino acids. Germline V gives CDR1 MDHEN, CDR2 SYDVKM.

The chain employs TRBV28 and TRBJ2-5; no firm D call. The sequence was obtained from a woman aged 40-49 years with alopecia areata. Some clones in this sample may be carry-over from other donors' samples. This specimen consisted of whole blood, obtained in connection with sensitization to the hapten diphenylcyclopropenone (DPC). CDR3 protein: CASVKGSSYQETQYF. The CDR3 DNA sequence: TGTGCCAGCGTGAAGGGATCCTCGTACCAAGAGACCCAGTACTTC.